The 22 T cell receptor beta chains reported below all come from one sample, sequenced in a study of blood T cell repertoires in COVID-19. Using immunoSEQ multiplex PCR, the repertoire was profiled, and TCRdb retains in-frame clones only, with some absent. This sample carries over 130,000 clones, just over 85% of them seen once, and the ten largest clones take around 3.5%. Material for sequencing was peripheral blood. The receptors here all came from a man aged 65-85 years with acute or convalescent COVID-19.

V and J are TRBV11-3 and TRBJ2-1; 7 nucleotides agree with TRBD2. J lost 8 bases, V lost 1 base, and 5 bases had no gene match. Germline CDR1 reads SGHNT; CDR2 reads YENEEA. The CDR3 covers 14 residues. The CDR3 DNA reads as TGTGCCAGCAGCTTAGGGGCGGGAGTGTATGAGCAGTTCTTC. Translation gives CASSLGAGVYEQFF.

The chain joins TRBV6-6 to TRBJ1-2; D uncertain. The CDR3 has 12 residues. The germline V gene encodes CDR1 MNHNY and CDR2 SVGAGI (reference sequence). The germline V and J ends were trimmed by 2 bases and 8 bases, with 9 bases remaining between them. CDR3 loop: CASSYKGEGYTF. CDR3 coding DNA: TGTGCCAGCAGTTACAAGGGAGAGGGCTACACCTTC.

V gene TRBV16 combines with J gene TRBJ2-1, with 9 bases fitting TRBD1. J gave up 3 bases and V 3 bases, and 0 bases lay outside the gene matches. The germline CDR1 and CDR2 sequences are KGHSY and FQNENV. This CDR3 has 14 residues. The CDR3 loop reads CASSQTGGYNEQFF. In DNA form, the CDR3 reads TGTGCCAGCAGCCAGACAGGGGGCTACAATGAGCAGTTCTTC. Combining the CDR3 with reference TRBV16 and TRBJ2-1 gives the whole variable domain GEEVAQTPKHLVRGEGQKAKLYCAPIKGHSYVFWYQQVLKNEFKFLISFQNENVFDETGMPKERFSAKCLPNSPCSLEIQATKLEDSAVYFCASSQTGGYNEQFFGPGTRLTVL.

The chain joins TRBV4-1 to TRBJ2-3; 7 bases match TRBD2. The CDR3 contains 16 residues. Germline V CDR1 and CDR2: MGHRA, YSYEKL. V lost 2 bases, J lost 2 bases, and 7 bases stayed unmatched. DNA of the CDR3: TGCGCCAGCAGCCAACGCGGACTAGTAAACACAGATACGCAGTATTTT. Translating gives CASSQRGLVNTDTQYF.

The chain joins TRBV5-1 to TRBJ2-2, with TRBD2 as a possible D gene (6 bases). CDR1 and CDR2 from the germline V gene are SGHRS and YFSETQ. The CDR3 covers 15 residues. Trimming shortened V by 4 bases and J by 5 bases, and 15 bases separated the two germline ends. This CDR3 reads CASSNGRRETGELFF. The CDR3 DNA is TGCGCCAGCAGCAACGGACGGAGGGAAACCGGGGAGCTGTTTTTT.

In its sample, this clone was seen once. The chain links TRBV9 to TRBJ2-2, with TRBD2 matching over 12 bases. V lost 0 bases to trimming and J lost 7 bases; unmatched junction nucleotides: 4. The CDR3 is 16 residues long. The germline V gene encodes CDR1 SGDLS and CDR2 YYNGEE. This chain's CDR3 is CASSVGGTSGFGELFF. The CDR3 coding sequence is TGTGCCAGCAGCGTAGGGGGGACTAGCGGGTTCGGGGAGCTGTTTTTT.

The rearrangement joins TRBV3-1 (or the pseudogene TRBV3-2) to TRBJ1-2; D might be TRBD1 (5 bases). Germline CDR1 is LGHDT and CDR2 is YNNKEL (reference sequence). The CDR3 covers 14 residues. With 5 bases removed from V and 0 bases from J, the gap between germline ends came to 10 bases. CDR3 loop: CASSGTATNYGYTF. The CDR3, as DNA: TGTGCCAGCAGCGGGACTGCTACTAACTATGGCTACACCTTC.

The chain combines TRBV28 with TRBJ1-1, with 7 bases matching TRBD1. CDR1 is MDHEN and CDR2 is SYDVKM in the germline V gene. The CDR3 spans 13 residues. Unmatched junction bases numbered 10, after V lost 10 bases and J lost 5 bases. In DNA, the CDR3 is TGTGCCACCCGCAGGGGGAGAAGTACTGAAGCTTTCTTT. Its translation is CATRRGRSTEAFF.

This clone has a handful of counts. The chain recombines TRBV2 with TRBJ1-2, with 9 bases that match TRBD1. Trimming took 6 bases from V and 8 from J; bases not matched to a gene: 13. The CDR3 extends over 15 amino acids. Germline-derived CDR1 and CDR2 are SNHLY and FYNNEI. CDR3 region: CASSFGQGRMSGYTF. The CDR3 nucleotides read TGTGCCAGCAGCTTCGGACAGGGGAGAATGAGCGGCTACACCTTC.

The chain uses TRBV28 and TRBJ2-7; 9 bases match TRBD1. With V trimmed by 5 bases and J by 6 bases, 8 bases remained unmatched. Germline assignment: CDR1 MDHEN and CDR2 SYDVKM. The CDR3 contains 14 residues. The CDR3 sequence is CASSPGTGYAEQYF. The CDR3 nucleotides are TGTGCCAGCAGTCCCGGGACAGGGTACGCCGAGCAGTACTTC.

This chain connects TRBV11-1 to TRBJ1-1, with a weak D call TRBD1 (5 bases). The CDR3 has 14 residues. V shed 4 bases and J shed 4 bases, with 13 bases lying between them. Germline V lookup: CDR1 SGHAT, CDR2 FQDESV (reference sequence). The CDR3 DNA is TGTGCCAGCAGCTCGGGGGTTAAGACCACTGAAGCTTTCTTT. Its protein product is CASSSGVKTTEAFF.

This clone appeared once. V is TRBV29-1 and J is TRBJ2-6, with D unclear. Between the trimmed V and J ends, which lost 3 bases and 4 bases, there was a span of 4 bases. There are 12 residues in the CDR3. CDR1 and CDR2 (germline): SQVTM, ANQGSEA. The CDR3 protein is CSVDLGANVLTF. The CDR3, as DNA: TGCAGCGTTGATTTAGGGGCCAACGTCCTGACTTTC. The full variable domain, its missing parts supplied by reference TRBV29-1 and TRBJ2-6, is SAVISQKPSRDICQRGTSLTIQCQVDSQVTMMFWYRQQPGQSLTLIATANQGSEATYESGFVIDKFPISRPNLTFSTLTVSNMSPEDSSIYLCSVDLGANVLTFGAGSRLTVL.

CDR3 nucleotide sequence: TGCGCCAGCAGAAACTTAGGCAGGACCTACGAGCAGTACTTC. This gives the protein CASRNLGRTYEQYF. The chain joins TRBV4-3 to TRBJ2-7; no reliable D call. V was clipped by 6 bases and J by 2 bases, with 14 bases between them. This CDR3 has 14 amino acids. CDR1 LGHNA and CDR2 YSLEER come from the germline V gene.

The rearrangement links TRBV19 to TRBJ1-4, with a tentative D call TRBD1 (6 bases). CDR1 and CDR2 (germline): LNHDA, SQIVND (reference sequence). The CDR3 sequence is 15 residues long. Trimming cost V 5 bases and J 5 bases, with 15 bases left between them. CDR3 sequence reads: CASSSPGRGNEKLFF. CDR3 in DNA: TGTGCCAGTAGTTCCCCAGGGAGGGGGAATGAAAAACTGTTTTTT.

The rearrangement links TRBV28 to TRBJ2-7, with 8 nucleotides matching TRBD2. The trim removed 4 bases at V and 4 bases at J, leaving 6 bases unmatched. Germline V CDR1 and CDR2: MDHEN, SYDVKM. The CDR3 totals 14 residues. The CDR3 protein is CASSSGGATYEQYF. CDR3 sequence (DNA): TGTGCCAGCAGTTCGGGGGGGGCCACATACGAGCAGTACTTC.

V usage is TRBV27 and J usage is TRBJ2-3; TRBD2 might be the D (6 bases). Looked up from germline, CDR1 is MNHEY and CDR2 is SMNVEV (reference sequence). The V end lost 0 bases, the J end lost 2 bases, and 12 bases lay between the germline ends. The CDR3 spans 16 residues. The CDR3 region has the DNA TGTGCCAGCAGTTTATCCGGAGGGATGAACACAGATACGCAGTATTTT. Residues: CASSLSGGMNTDTQYF.

As concerns this clone: This CDR3 is also generated by other DNA sequences in the sample. The chain combines TRBV6-1 with TRBJ1-2, with D hard to call. Germline V CDR1 and CDR2: MNHNS, SASEGT. V was clipped by 0 bases and J by 4 bases, with 9 bases between them. This CDR3 is built from 14 residues. The CDR3 region is CASSEAGEGYGYTF. The CDR3 DNA reads as TGTGCCAGCAGTGAAGCCGGGGAGGGCTATGGCTACACCTTC.

This clone was seen more than once but under ten times. V usage is TRBV7-9 and J usage is TRBJ2-3; possibly TRBD2 for D (6 bases). The CDR3 consists of 14 residues. CDR1 and CDR2 from the germline V gene are SEHNR and FQNEAQ (reference sequence). V was cut by 3 bases and J by 6 bases, with 13 bases left in between. The CDR3 nucleotides are TGTGCCAGCAGCTTGGAGGGAGGAGGGGATACGCAGTATTTT. It translates to CASSLEGGGDTQYF. Full variable domain (outside the CDR3, taken from reference TRBV7-9 and TRBJ2-3): DTGVSQNPRHKITKRGQNVTFRCDPISEHNRLYWYRQTLGQGPEFLTYFQNEAQLEKSRLLSDRFSAERPKGSFSTLEIQRTEQGDSAMYLCASSLEGGGDTQYFGPGTRLTVL.

The chain employs TRBV14 and TRBJ2-1; maybe TRBD2 (6 bases). Germline V gene data show CDR1 as SGHDN and CDR2 as FVKESK. V lost 0 bases to trimming and J lost 6 bases, with 15 bases between them. The CDR3 covers 16 residues. In nucleotides, the CDR3 is TGTGCCAGCAGCCAAGAGTACCTAGCGAAATTCAATGAGCAGTTCTTC. It encodes CASSQEYLAKFNEQFF.

The rearrangement joins TRBV3-1 (or the pseudogene TRBV3-2) to TRBJ2-7; 11 nucleotides align to TRBD2. CDR3 size: 14 residues. The trim removed 5 bases at V and 4 bases at J, leaving 4 bases unmatched. The germline gives CDR1 LGHDT, CDR2 YNNKEL (reference sequence). The CDR3 coding sequence is TGTGCCAGCAGCGCTAGCGGGAGGAGGTACGAGCAGTACTTC. It yields the protein CASSASGRRYEQYF.

V usage is TRBV7-8 and J usage is TRBJ1-5; TRBD1 might be the D (6 bases). V gave up 3 bases and J gave up 11 bases, with 14 bases separating them. Germline lookup yields CDR1 SGHVS and CDR2 FQNEAQ. The CDR3 has 13 residues. The CDR3 nucleotides are TGTGCCAGCAGCTTGTCAGGGGAGTACACCCAGCATTTT. This translates into CASSLSGEYTQHF.

The chain links TRBV4-2 to TRBJ1-6; 12 bases are a match to TRBD1. The CDR3 contains 18 residues. Trimming cost V 3 bases and J 7 bases; bases outside gene matches: 10. CDR1 and CDR2 (germline): LGHNA, YNFKEQ. The CDR3 here is CASSQTGTGGGGNSPLHF. The CDR3 nucleotides read TGTGCCAGCAGCCAGACCGGGACAGGGGGCGGCGGGAATTCACCCCTCCACTTT.